Reported below is one T cell receptor (beta chain). Its antigen is not known. The CDR3 contains 15 residues. From germline, CDR1 is SEHNR and CDR2 FQNEAQ (reference sequence). Trimming removed 10 bases from V and 1 base from J; junction bases left unmatched: 6. The DNA input per sorted-subset replicate PCR was roughly 0.2 ug, corresponding to roughly 31,000 T cell genomes. The repertoire was sequenced with immunoSEQ multiplex PCR; TCRdb's copy has only in-frame clones and lacks some. Of about 580,000 clones listed, 98% are singletons. This specimen belongs to a study of shared clonotypes between healthy human individuals. Study-wide context: Every donor yielded three CD4 naive, three CD4 memory, two CD8 naive and one CD8 memory plate. Study-wide findings and caveats: Large depth notwithstanding, sorted-subset sequencing proved incomplete by rarefaction.

Naive-designated CD8 cells lacked CD45RO, were positively enriched for CCR7, and omitted terminally differentiated effector memory CD45RA+ cells. Those who donated, Caucasian adults without exception, all lived in Nashville, Tennessee. The sequenced sample consisted of naive CD8+ T cells sorted from blood. V is TRBV7-9 and J is TRBJ2-2; 10 nucleotides line up with TRBD2. The TCR sequence derives from a young man in good health. The CDR3 nucleotides read TGTGCCAACCCCGGGACTAGCGTGAACACCGGGGAGCTGTTTTTT. Protein: CANPGTSVNTGELFF.